These 19 T cell receptor beta chains originate from one sample sequenced in a study of response to subunit inactivated influenza vaccine. TCRdb redid the calling of the RT-PCR reads with MiXCR, one entry per CDR3 protein. The table lists hundreds of thousands of distinct CDR3 sequences, about 7.6% of them singletons, with roughly 13% in the top ten. The starting material was PBMCs from blood, obtained around 2 years after vaccination. Receptors were obtained from a man aged 50 to 69 who received an inactivated influenza vaccine.

This clonotype was recorded many times. This chain uses TRBV7-2 with TRBJ2-1; 7 bases fit TRBD1. From germline, CDR1 is SGHTA and CDR2 FQGNSA. The V and J ends lost 5 bases and 5 bases, in that order; junction bases with no gene match: 3. The CDR3 runs 13 residues. The CDR3 region has the DNA TGTGCCAGCAGCCGGGACAGAGACAATGAGCAGTTCTTC. Translating gives CASSRDRDNEQFF.

This clonotype occurred many times. The chain joins TRBV25-1 to TRBJ1-2; 8 bases are shared with TRBD1. The CDR3 extends over 16 amino acids. Germline-derived CDR1 and CDR2 are MGHDK and SYGVNS. Unmatched junction bases numbered 10, after V lost 2 bases and J lost 5 bases. The CDR3 spells CASSEGTGARSYGYTF. The CDR3, as DNA: TGTGCCAGCAGTGAAGGGACAGGCGCTCGTTCGTATGGCTACACCTTC.

This clonotype has a handful of counts. The chain employs TRBV20-1 and TRBJ1-1; maybe TRBD1 (6 bases). CDR3 length equals 13 residues. Germline values: CDR1 DFQATT, CDR2 SNEGSKA (reference sequence). DNA for the CDR3: TGCACCCCACGTCTGGGGGCTAACACTGAAGCTTTCTTT. Translating gives CTPRLGANTEAFF.

The chain combines TRBV28 with TRBJ2-3; possibly TRBD2 for D (6 bases). CDR1 and CDR2 from the germline V gene are MDHEN and SYDVKM. V gave up 6 bases and J gave up 6 bases, with 22 bases separating them. The CDR3 loop spans 16 amino acids. CDR3 amino acids: CASRPGEVGNSDTQYF. CDR3 in DNA: TGTGCCAGCAGACCGGGGGAGGTCGGGAATTCGGATACGCAGTATTTT.

The chain employs TRBV20-1 and TRBJ2-7, with D unclear. V was trimmed by 5 bases and J by 0 bases, leaving 14 bases between them. CDR1 and CDR2 from the germline V gene are DFQATT and SNEGSKA (reference sequence). This CDR3 is built from 14 residues. For the CDR3, the DNA is TGCAGTGCTCCCAGGTACCAGGACTCCTACGAGCAGTACTTC. It specifies CSAPRYQDSYEQYF.

V and J are TRBV5-1 and TRBJ1-4; perhaps TRBD1 as D (6 bases). The CDR3 spans 15 residues. The ends were cut back, 0 bases at V and 8 bases at J, with 14 bases in the middle. Germline values: CDR1 SGHRS, CDR2 YFSETQ. The CDR3 DNA sequence: TGCGCCAGCAGCTTGGGAACCTACAGGGAAGAAAAACTGTTTTTT. Amino acid sequence: CASSLGTYREEKLFF. Based on the CDR3 plus reference TRBV5-1 and TRBJ1-4, the full variable domain is KAGVTQTPRYLIKTRGQQVTLSCSPISGHRSVSWYQQTPGQGLQFLFEYFSETQRNKGNFPGRFSGRQFSNSRSEMNVSTLELGDSALYLCASSLGTYREEKLFFGSGTQLSVL.

This clonotype turned up a few times. J is TRBJ2-7 and V is TRBV6-2 or TRBV6-3, with 8 nucleotides matching TRBD1. V gave up 2 bases and J gave up 0 bases; unmatched junction bases: 12. The germline CDR1 and CDR2 sequences are MNHEY and SVGEGT. This CDR3 contains 18 residues. CDR3 protein: CASSYRTGNYRSSYEQYF. The CDR3 nucleotides are TGTGCCAGCAGTTACCGGACAGGGAATTATAGGAGCTCCTACGAGCAGTACTTC.

This clonotype was seen a few times. V and J are TRBV20-1 and TRBJ2-1, with a weak D call TRBD1 (5 bases). Germline V gene sequence: CDR1 DFQATT, CDR2 SNEGSKA (reference sequence). The CDR3 sequence is 16 residues long. V lost 6 bases, J lost 2 bases, and 20 bases lay in between. The CDR3 sequence is CSALGLREKTYNEQFF. The CDR3, as DNA: TGCAGTGCACTCGGCCTCAGGGAAAAGACCTACAATGAGCAGTTCTTC.

The table lists this clonotype with a few counts. V and J are TRBV20-1 and TRBJ2-7; either TRBD1 or TRBD2 may fit D (5 bases each). V was shortened by 3 bases and J by 6 bases, with 15 bases between the two germline ends. CDR3 size: 13 residues. Germline V gene data show CDR1 as DFQATT and CDR2 as SNEGSKA (reference sequence). The CDR3 bases are TGCAGTGCTAGTAACCCTAGCCAGGGCGAGCAGTACTTC. Its translation: CSASNPSQGEQYF.

The chain couples TRBV6-1 to TRBJ2-3; the D gene is possibly TRBD1 (7 bases). Germline values: CDR1 MNHNS, CDR2 SASEGT. Trimming removed 6 bases at V and 9 bases at J, with 22 bases between. This CDR3 has 15 residues. The CDR3 bases are TGTGCCAGCAGCGCTGCACAGGGGACACGGGAGACGCAGTATTTT. Translated: CASSAAQGTRETQYF.

This clonotype showed up many times. The chain links TRBV10-3 to TRBJ2-3, with a tentative D call TRBD1 (5 bases). The V gene's germline CDR1 is ENHRY and CDR2 SYGVKD. Deletions cut 3 bases from V and 2 bases from J, with 9 bases between. This CDR3 has 14 residues. The CDR3 here is CAISDAGNTDTQYF. CDR3 DNA sequence: TGTGCCATCAGTGATGCAGGGAACACAGATACGCAGTATTTT.

This clonotype occurred many times. V gene TRBV19 combines with J gene TRBJ2-2, with D perhaps matching TRBD1 (6 bases). The germline CDR1 and CDR2 sequences are LNHDA and SQIVND (reference sequence). The CDR3 is 14 residues long. Trimming stripped 5 bases from V and 1 base from J, with 8 bases between. The CDR3 sequence: CASSGGWNTGELFF. The CDR3 nucleotides read TGTGCCAGTAGTGGGGGCTGGAACACCGGGGAGCTGTTTTTT.

This clonotype was picked up many times. The chain couples TRBV20-1 to TRBJ1-6; TRBD1 aligns across 11 bases. Germline CDR1 and CDR2: DFQATT and SNEGSKA (reference sequence). The trim removed 1 base at V and 9 bases at J, leaving 2 bases unmatched. The length of the CDR3 is 14 residues. CDR3 protein: CSARVGTGGSPLHF. The CDR3 DNA is TGCAGTGCTAGAGTGGGGACAGGGGGTTCACCCCTCCACTTT.

This clonotype has only a few counts. The V call is TRBV11-2, the J call TRBJ2-3; D unclear. The CDR3 has 15 residues. In germline, CDR1 is SGHAT, CDR2 FQNNGV. Deletions cut 1 base from V and 6 bases from J, with 14 bases between. The CDR3: CASSLVGLVGDTQYF. CDR3 bases: TGTGCCAGCAGCTTAGTTGGGCTAGTCGGCGATACGCAGTATTTT.

There are a few counts of this clonotype. The gene calls are TRBV2 and TRBJ1-2; tentatively, D is TRBD1 (5 bases). Trimming cost V 6 bases and J 0 bases, with 11 bases left between them. Germline CDR1 SNHLY, CDR2 FYNNEI. CDR3 length: 14 amino acids. The chain's CDR3 is CASRQGSSNYGYTF. CDR3 DNA: TGTGCCAGCAGGCAGGGCTCGTCTAACTATGGCTACACCTTC.

The chain is built from TRBV5-1 and TRBJ2-2; 7 bases are shared with TRBD1. CDR3 size: 15 residues. J was trimmed by 5 bases and V by 4 bases; bases with no gene match: 8. The germline gives CDR1 SGHRS, CDR2 YFSETQ. CDR3 amino acids: CASSTYRGQTGELFF. In nucleotides, the CDR3 is TGCGCCAGCAGCACCTATAGGGGGCAGACCGGGGAGCTGTTTTTT.

V is TRBV12-3 or TRBV12-4 and J is TRBJ2-1; 8 bases match TRBD2. The CDR3 extends over 17 amino acids. J was trimmed by 2 bases and V by 6 bases; bases with no gene match: 12. The CDR3 spells CASSGARLASAYNEQFF. The CDR3 nucleotides are TGTGCCAGCAGCGGCGCGCGACTAGCGTCAGCCTACAATGAGCAGTTCTTC.

The sample holds many counts of this clonotype. The chain carries TRBV27 and TRBJ1-2; D possibly corresponds to TRBD1 (6 bases). Trimming stripped 6 bases from V and 2 bases from J, with 10 bases between. CDR1 and CDR2 from the germline V gene are MNHEY and SMNVEV (reference sequence). The CDR3 spans 13 residues. For the CDR3, the DNA is TGTGCCAGCAGCGGACAGTTGAACTATGGCTACACCTTC. Protein sequence: CASSGQLNYGYTF.

At least ten counts were recorded for this clonotype. The gene calls are TRBV5-6 and TRBJ1-2; D gene unclear. V was clipped by 0 bases and J by 3 bases, with 15 bases between them. CDR1 SGHDT and CDR2 YYEEEE come from the germline V gene. The CDR3 sequence is 16 residues long. DNA for the CDR3: TGTGCCAGCAGCTTGGCCAGGCACGAACGATACTATGGCTACACCTTC. This gives the protein CASSLARHERYYGYTF.